This paragraph covers one T cell receptor beta chain sequence. What it binds is unknown. The PCR employed 60 Vbeta primers together with 13 Jbeta primers. The data were produced by immunoSEQ multiplex PCR, yet TCRdb's version contains in-frame clones alone and is incomplete. The table for this sample gives over 100,000 clones. Deletions cut 3 bases from V and 11 bases from J, with 11 bases between. From germline, CDR1 is MNHNS and CDR2 SASEGT. CDR3 length: 12 residues. These data belong to a study of cytomegalovirus exposure and HLA in healthy donors. Findings of the study overall: Rarity held for most TCR sequences, but there were some public TCRs that occurred in many donors. A classifier reportedly called cytomegalovirus status with high sensitivity and specificity.

The receptor's source is a man aged 35-49 years in good health and CMV-seropositive. The V and J genes are TRBV6-1 and TRBJ2-1, with D unresolved. Sequencing was done on a sample of PBMCs. The CDR3: CASSDMGPKQFF. CDR3 sequence (DNA): TGTGCCAGCAGTGATATGGGCCCGAAGCAGTTCTTC.